The 19 T cell receptor beta chains presented below share a single source sample, sequenced in a study of blood T cell repertoires in COVID-19. Repertoires were generated with immunoSEQ multiplex PCR, while TCRdb's copy carries only in-frame clones and drops some. This table holds over 25,000 clones, roughly 85% found once. Input material: peripheral blood. Receptors were obtained from a man older than 75 with active COVID-19.

This clone appeared a single time. The rearrangement uses TRBV28 and TRBJ1-2; D remains ambiguous. CDR3 size: 14 residues. Looked up from germline, CDR1 is MDHEN and CDR2 is SYDVKM. V was clipped by 1 base and J by 4 bases, with 10 bases between them. CDR3 amino acids: CASSLSGVAYGYTF. For the CDR3, the DNA is TGTGCCAGCAGTTTATCCGGCGTAGCCTATGGCTACACCTTC.

The rearrangement uses TRBV11-1 and TRBJ1-2, with TRBD1 matching over 8 bases. The CDR3 length is 16 residues. The ends lost 5 bases at V and 0 bases at J; junction bases unmatched: 8. Per the germline V gene, CDR1 is SGHAT and CDR2 is FQDESV (reference sequence). CDR3 sequence: CASSVTQGVTNYGYTF. Written as DNA, the CDR3 is TGTGCCAGCAGCGTGACACAGGGGGTGACTAACTATGGCTACACCTTC. Combining the CDR3 with reference TRBV11-1 and TRBJ1-2 gives the whole variable domain EAEVAQSPRYKITEKSQAVAFWCDPISGHATLYWYRQILGQGPELLVQFQDESVVDDSQLPKDRFSAERLKGVDSTLKIQPAELGDSAMYLCASSVTQGVTNYGYTFGSGTRLTVV.

The chain uses TRBV28 and TRBJ2-5; D call uncertain. CDR1 and CDR2 (germline): MDHEN, SYDVKM. V lost 2 bases, J lost 2 bases, and 6 bases lay in between. The CDR3 is 13 amino acids. In nucleotides, the CDR3 is TGTGCCAGCAGTTTAAACGGGCAAGAGACCCAGTACTTC. Its translation: CASSLNGQETQYF.

This rearrangement joins TRBV7-9 to TRBJ1-5; 7 bases map to TRBD1. The V segment lost 5 bases and the J segment 1 base; nucleotides outside the gene matches: 8. The CDR3 runs 16 residues. Germline V gene data show CDR1 as SEHNR and CDR2 as FQNEAQ (reference sequence). CDR3 residues: CASSPTEGGSNQPQHF. CDR3 bases: TGTGCCAGCAGCCCCACGGAAGGGGGCAGCAATCAGCCCCAGCATTTT.

The V gene is TRBV10-2, the J gene TRBJ1-1; 7 bases fit TRBD1. The CDR3 spans 16 residues. With 3 bases clipped from V and 5 bases from J, the junction kept 12 bases outside the gene matches. Per the germline V gene, CDR1 is WSHSY and CDR2 is SAAADI. The CDR3 reads CASSEGQALVRTEAFF. The CDR3 bases are TGCGCCAGCAGTGAAGGACAGGCATTAGTTAGGACTGAAGCTTTCTTT.

Comments on this clone: A junction boundary mismatches the germline segment, possibly from a read error. The genes are TRBV20-1 and TRBJ2-1, with 7 positions matching TRBD2. Germline V gene data show CDR1 as DFQATT and CDR2 as SNEGSKA (reference sequence). This CDR3 is built from 14 residues. The CDR3 bases are TGCAGTGCTAGTTCTAGCGGTGCCTACAATGAACAGTTCTTC. Translation: CSASSSGAYNEQFF.

The chain is built from TRBV5-1 and TRBJ1-1; TRBD1 might be the D (5 bases). Trimming left V 0 bases short and J 4 bases short, with 13 bases between. Germline CDR1 is SGHRS and CDR2 is YFSETQ. The length of the CDR3 is 15 residues. The CDR3 DNA is TGCGCCAGCAGCTTGGAAGGAGGGGCCCGCACTGAAGCTTTCTTT. It specifies CASSLEGGARTEAFF.

The rearrangement links TRBV4-1 to TRBJ2-7, with D perhaps TRBD1 (5 bases). Germline-derived CDR1 and CDR2 are MGHRA and YSYEKL. Trimming took off 2 bases at V and 3 bases at J, with 17 bases between the two ends. This CDR3 is built from 16 residues. The CDR3 is CASSQRHPAQVYEQYF. DNA of the CDR3: TGCGCCAGCAGCCAACGACATCCGGCACAGGTCTACGAGCAGTACTTC.

This clone was detected only a few times. The CDR3 nucleotides are TGTGCCAGCAGCCAAGGGGCGGAGACCCAGTACTTC. This encodes CASSQGAETQYF. This chain uses TRBV14 with TRBJ2-5; D gene unclear. Per the germline V gene, CDR1 is SGHDN and CDR2 is FVKESK. The V end was cut by 1 base, the J end by 5 bases, with 5 bases between. The CDR3 is 12 amino acids.

This clone was observed a single time. V is TRBV20-1 and J is TRBJ1-2; no clear D. V dropped 3 bases and J dropped 8 bases, with 10 bases sitting between them. The germline gives CDR1 DFQATT, CDR2 SNEGSKA (reference sequence). The CDR3 is 11 amino acids. CDR3 bases: TGCAGTGCTAGTTCGCCGGGGGGCTACACCTTC. Its translation is CSASSPGGYTF.

This chain's CDR3 is CAGYTSGGTGELFF. In DNA form, the CDR3 reads TGTGCCGGATATACTAGCGGGGGTACCGGGGAGCTGTTTTTT. This rearrangement joins TRBV5-4 to TRBJ2-2; TRBD2 matches at 11 bases. Trimming at V came to 10 bases and at J to 5 bases, leaving 7 bases not matched to a gene. The CDR3 loop spans 14 amino acids. Germline CDR1 reads SGHNT; CDR2 reads YYREEE (reference sequence). Full variable domain (outside the CDR3, taken from reference TRBV5-4 and TRBJ2-2): ETGVTQSPTHLIKTRGQQVTLRCSSQSGHNTVSWYQQALGQGPQFIFQYYREEENGRGNFPPRFSGLQFPNYSSELNVNALELDDSALYLCAGYTSGGTGELFFGEGSRLTVL.

The chain recombines TRBV10-3 with TRBJ2-7; 9 nucleotides align to TRBD1. Germline CDR1 reads ENHRY; CDR2 reads SYGVKD. The V segment lost 10 bases and the J segment 5 bases; nucleotides outside the gene matches: 9. The CDR3 is 13 residues long. CDR3 region: CATSGQGENEQYF. The CDR3 coding sequence is TGTGCCACCTCGGGACAGGGAGAGAACGAGCAGTACTTC.

The genes are TRBV10-3 and TRBJ1-3, with TRBD1 matching over 8 bases. CDR3 length: 15 amino acids. J gave up 0 bases and V 7 bases, and 5 bases lay outside the gene matches. CDR1 ENHRY and CDR2 SYGVKD come from the germline V gene. CDR3 region: CAITGTGHSGNTIYF. The CDR3 DNA is TGTGCCATCACCGGGACAGGCCACTCTGGAAACACCATATATTTT.

V is TRBV10-3 and J is TRBJ2-1; the match to TRBD2 covers 10 bases. The CDR3 runs to 14 residues. V lost 8 bases and J lost 5; bases outside the gene matches: 6. Germline V CDR1 and CDR2: ENHRY, SYGVKD. The CDR3 spells CAIGSGLANNEQFF. The CDR3 DNA reads TGTGCCATCGGTTCGGGACTAGCGAACAATGAGCAGTTCTTC.

J is TRBJ2-3 and V is TRBV5-1; weak D call: TRBD2 (6 bases). Germline V gives CDR1 SGHRS, CDR2 YFSETQ. With 7 bases removed from V and 6 bases from J, the gap between germline ends came to 18 bases. The length of the CDR3 is 14 residues. The CDR3 sequence is CASFSGERVDTQYF. CDR3 in DNA: TGCGCCAGCTTTAGCGGAGAGAGGGTCGATACGCAGTATTTT. Using reference TRBV5-1 and TRBJ2-3 for the parts outside the CDR3, the full variable domain is KAGVTQTPRYLIKTRGQQVTLSCSPISGHRSVSWYQQTPGQGLQFLFEYFSETQRNKGNFPGRFSGRQFSNSRSEMNVSTLELGDSALYLCASFSGERVDTQYFGPGTRLTVL.

The chain recombines TRBV2 with TRBJ1-1; 7 bases are a match to TRBD1. The V gene end was trimmed by 6 bases and the J gene end by 3 bases; junction bases not matched to a gene: 4. The CDR3 covers 13 residues. The germline CDR1 and CDR2 sequences are SNHLY and FYNNEI. CDR3 coding DNA: TGTGCCAGCAGGAGACAGGGATACACTGAAGCTTTCTTT. Protein sequence: CASRRQGYTEAFF.

The chain employs TRBV28 and TRBJ2-1, with 12 bases matching TRBD2. CDR1 and CDR2 from the germline V gene are MDHEN and SYDVKM. Trimming cost V 8 bases and J 6 bases; bases outside gene matches: 5. The CDR3 covers 14 residues. DNA for the CDR3: TGTGCCAGCTGGGGGACTAGCGGGTCCAATGAGCAGTTCTTC. As protein: CASWGTSGSNEQFF.

This rearrangement joins TRBV3-1 (or the pseudogene TRBV3-2) to TRBJ2-7, with TRBD2 as a possible D gene (6 bases). CDR1 is LGHDT and CDR2 is YNNKEL in the germline V gene (reference sequence). V was clipped by 2 bases and J by 2 bases, with 10 bases between them. The CDR3 spans 14 residues. The CDR3 loop is CASSQPWRAYEQYF. The CDR3 DNA reads as TGTGCCAGCAGCCAACCTTGGAGGGCCTACGAGCAGTACTTC.

This chain links TRBV10-3 with TRBJ2-1; tentative D call: TRBD2 (6 bases). CDR3 length equals 14 residues. In germline, CDR1 is ENHRY, CDR2 SYGVKD. V was pared by 0 bases and J by 9 bases, with 12 bases between. In DNA, the CDR3 is TGTGCCATCAGTGAGTCAGGCAGGGAGGTTGAGCAGTTCTTC. It is translated as CAISESGREVEQFF.